This record covers a single T cell receptor (beta chain). Original methodology: Estimates of nucleated cell counts were drawn from the amplification of reference gene primers. Profiling relied on immunoSEQ multiplex PCR, and the TCRdb table lists in-frame clones only, not all of them. That table gives V, J and clone size, and the DNA gave D and trimming. The sample holds about 280,000 clones; under 90% are singletons and the top ten take approximately 9%. Germline V gene lookup returns CDR1 SGHTA and CDR2 FQGNSA. This CDR3 spans 14 amino acids. V gave up 5 bases and J gave up 4 bases; unmatched junction bases: 7. These data come from a study of blood T cell repertoires in COVID-19.

Input material: peripheral blood. The origin of this receptor is a woman aged 45-65 years who had recovered from COVID-19. The chain recombines TRBV7-2 with TRBJ2-7, with 8 bases fitting TRBD2. The CDR3 sequence is CASSHGGAGYEQYF. CDR3 in DNA: TGTGCCAGCAGCCACGGGGGGGCCGGGTACGAGCAGTACTTC.